This T cell receptor (beta chain) was observed in a study of T cell responses to AZD1222 COVID-19 vaccine. The study, taken as a whole, reports: Breadth and depth of Spike-specific TCRs rose after two AZD1222 doses.

This clone was observed a few times. The antigen is unknown. Method: immunoSEQ multiplex PCR; TCRdb's copy keeps in-frame clones and lacks some. The data contain fewer than 120,000 clones, about 95% of them singletons. Pooling covered second doses at about 4 or about 12 weeks. V was trimmed by 2 bases and J by 1 base, leaving 5 bases between them. The CDR3 contains 13 residues. Germline V lookup: CDR1 SGHNT, CDR2 YYREEE (reference sequence). J is TRBJ2-3 and V is TRBV5-4; D unclear. The clonotype comes from an adult who received the AZD1222 COVID-19 vaccine. Sequenced here: peripheral blood, sampled 28 days after the second AZD1222 dose. CDR3 protein: CASSLRGTDTQYF. In DNA form, the CDR3 reads TGTGCCAGCAGCTTAAGGGGCACAGATACGCAGTATTTT.